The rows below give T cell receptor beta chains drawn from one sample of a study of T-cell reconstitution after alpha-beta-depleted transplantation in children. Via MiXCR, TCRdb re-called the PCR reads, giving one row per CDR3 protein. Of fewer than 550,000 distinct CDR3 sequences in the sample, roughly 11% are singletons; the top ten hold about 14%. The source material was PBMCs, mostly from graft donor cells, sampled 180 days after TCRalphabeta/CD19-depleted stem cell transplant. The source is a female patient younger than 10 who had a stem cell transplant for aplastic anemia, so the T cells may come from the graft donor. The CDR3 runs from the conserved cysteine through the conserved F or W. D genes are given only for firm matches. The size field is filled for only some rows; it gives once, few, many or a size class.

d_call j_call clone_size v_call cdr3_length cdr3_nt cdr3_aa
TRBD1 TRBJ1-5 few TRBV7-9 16 TGTGCCAGCAGCGCTACCTCCGGACAGGAGGATCAGCCCCAGCATTTT CASSATSGQEDQPQHF
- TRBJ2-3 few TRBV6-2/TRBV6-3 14 TGTGCCAGCAGTTACGGAGTCTACACAGATACGCAGTATTTT CASSYGVYTDTQYF
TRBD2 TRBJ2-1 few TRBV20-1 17 TGCAGTGCTAGAGATCGCCTAGCGGGAGGGTACTACAATGAGCAGTTCTTC CSARDRLAGGYYNEQFF
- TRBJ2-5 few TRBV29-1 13 TGCAGCGTTGCCCCTGGGGGTGAAGAGACCCAGTACTTC CSVAPGGEETQYF
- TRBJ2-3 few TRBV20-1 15 TGCAGTGCTGGCTATCCCGGGACTCCGACCGAGGCGCAGTATTTT CSAGYPGTPTEAQYF
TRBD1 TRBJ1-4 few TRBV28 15 TGTGCCAGCAGTTTTGCGGGACAGGGTAGTGAAAAACTGTTTTTT CASSFAGQGSEKLFF
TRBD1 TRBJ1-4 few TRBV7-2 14 TGTGCCAGCAGCAAAACCGGGACAGGGGGAAAACTGTTTTTT CASSKTGTGGKLFF
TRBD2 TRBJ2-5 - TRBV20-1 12 TGCAGTGCTATCGGGGGAGGGGAGACCCAGTACTTC CSAIGGGETQYF
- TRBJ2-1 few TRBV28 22 TGTGCCAGCAGTTGCCCAATTAGCGGACCTTTAAGGCCGTTGAGGGTGTACAATGAGCAGTTCTTC CASSCPISGPLRPLRVYNEQFF
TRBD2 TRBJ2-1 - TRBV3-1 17 TGTGCCAGCAGCCAAGCCAGACTAGCGGGAGTTGACAGTGAGCAGTTCTTC CASSQARLAGVDSEQFF
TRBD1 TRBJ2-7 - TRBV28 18 TGTGCCAGCAGTCGACCGGGACAGGGGGATCAAAGCTCCTACGAGCAGTACTTC CASSRPGQGDQSSYEQYF
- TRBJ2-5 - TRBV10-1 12 TGCGCCAGCTCCGCAGCGGGAGAGACCCAGTACTTC CASSAAGETQYF
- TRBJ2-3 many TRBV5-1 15 TGCGCCAGCAGCTTGGCGGCAGGTAGCACAGATACGCAGTATTTT CASSLAAGSTDTQYF
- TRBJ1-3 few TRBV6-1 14 TGTGCCAGCAAAGGGACAAACTCTGGAAACACCATATATTTT CASKGTNSGNTIYF
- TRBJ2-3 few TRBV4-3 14 TGCGCCAGCAGCCAAGAAGGGTGGCGGGATACGCAGTATTTT CASSQEGWRDTQYF
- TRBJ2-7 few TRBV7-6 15 TGTGCCAGCAGCTTAGCATTCGGGAGTGGAGACGAGCAGTACTTC CASSLAFGSGDEQYF
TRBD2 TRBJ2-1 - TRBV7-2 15 TGTGCCAGCAGCTTAATTACTAGCGGCTACAATGAGCAGTTCTTC CASSLITSGYNEQFF
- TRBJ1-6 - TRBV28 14 TGTGCCAGCAGTTCCGGGACGGCGGATTCACCCCTCCACTTT CASSSGTADSPLHF
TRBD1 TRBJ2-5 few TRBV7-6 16 TGTGCCAGCAGCGGTACCGGGACAGGGGGCAGGGAGACCCAGTACTTC CASSGTGTGGRETQYF
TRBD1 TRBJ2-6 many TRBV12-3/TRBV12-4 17 TGTGCCAGCAGTACCTGGGACAGGGCTGGCGGGGCCAACGTCCTGACTTTC CASSTWDRAGGANVLTF
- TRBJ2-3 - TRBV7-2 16 TGTGCCAGCAGCTTAAGGGGCGGGTCAAGCGCAGATACGCAGTATTTT CASSLRGGSSADTQYF
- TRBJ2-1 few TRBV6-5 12 TGTGCCAGCAGCCCCATTGGGGGCTCTCGGTTCTTC CASSPIGGSRFF
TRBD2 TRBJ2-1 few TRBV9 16 TGTGCCAGCAGCGTAGGCGGGCGGGAGTCGCACAATGAGCAGTTCTTC CASSVGGRESHNEQFF
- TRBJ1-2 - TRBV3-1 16 TGTGCCAGCAGCCTCTACCCGGGACGGGAGAACTATGGCTACACCTTC CASSLYPGRENYGYTF
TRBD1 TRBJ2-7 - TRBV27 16 TGTGCCAGCAGTTTCAGGGAGACAGGGACCCCCTACGAGCAGTACTTC CASSFRETGTPYEQYF
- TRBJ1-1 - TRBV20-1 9 TGCAGTGCTATCCACCGGAGGACCTTT CSAIHRRTF
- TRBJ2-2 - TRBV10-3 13 TGTGCCATCATGGACAGAAACACCGGGGAGCTGTTTTTT CAIMDRNTGELFF
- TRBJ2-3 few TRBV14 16 TGTGCCAGCAGCCAAGTCGTCCTTGGTGGTTCAGATACGCAGTATTTT CASSQVVLGGSDTQYF
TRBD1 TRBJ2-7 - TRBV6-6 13 TGTGCCAGCACCGGGACAGGGTTGGGGGAGCAGTACTTC CASTGTGLGEQYF
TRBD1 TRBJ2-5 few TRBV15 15 TGTGCCACCAGAGGAGCCGGGACAGGGATCGAGACCCAGTACTTC CATRGAGTGIETQYF
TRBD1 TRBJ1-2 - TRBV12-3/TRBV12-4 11 TGTGCCAGCAGTGGGACAGACGAGGGCACCTTC CASSGTDEGTF
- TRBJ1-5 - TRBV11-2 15 TGTGCCAGCAGCCCTACCGCCGGGGCTAATCAGCCCCAGCATTTT CASSPTAGANQPQHF
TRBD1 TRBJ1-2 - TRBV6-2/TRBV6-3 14 TGTGCCAGCAGGCCCTCCGGGACAGTATATGGCTACACCTTC CASRPSGTVYGYTF
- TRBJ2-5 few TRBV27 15 TGTGCCAGCAGTCCCCGGGACGGCACTCGGGAGACCCAGTACTTC CASSPRDGTRETQYF
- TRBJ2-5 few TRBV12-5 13 TGTGCTAGTGGTTTAGGACCCCAAGAGACCCAGTACTTC CASGLGPQETQYF
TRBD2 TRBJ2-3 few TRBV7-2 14 TGTGCCAGCAGCTGGGGACTAGGACCAGATACGCAGTATTTT CASSWGLGPDTQYF
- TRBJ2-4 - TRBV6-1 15 TGTGCCAGCAGTGGCCAGAACCTAGCCAAAAACATTCAGTACTTC CASSGQNLAKNIQYF
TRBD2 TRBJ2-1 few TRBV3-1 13 TGTGCCAGCAGCCCGGGGAGGGCGGGTGAGCAGTTCTTC CASSPGRAGEQFF
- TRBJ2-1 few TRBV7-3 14 TGTGCCAGCAGCTTCGGTTCGGAGTACAATGAGCAGTTCTTC CASSFGSEYNEQFF
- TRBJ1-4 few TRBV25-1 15 TGTGCCAGCAGTGATGACAAGACGGGATCTGAAAAACTGTTTTTT CASSDDKTGSEKLFF
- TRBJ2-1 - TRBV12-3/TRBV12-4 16 TGTGCCAGCAGTGTGAGGGGGGGGGCCGACCCCCATGAGCAGTTCTTC CASSVRGGADPHEQFF
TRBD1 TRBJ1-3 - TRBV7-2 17 TGTGCCAGCAGCGCCCGGACAGGGGGCTTCGCTGGAAACACCATATATTTT CASSARTGGFAGNTIYF
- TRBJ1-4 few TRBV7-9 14 TGTGCCAGCAGCTTAGAACCAGTTCATGAAAAACTGTTTTTT CASSLEPVHEKLFF
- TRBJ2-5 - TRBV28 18 TGTGCCAGCAGTTTACAGCTTTCAGCAGGGACGTACCAAGAGACCCAGTACTTC CASSLQLSAGTYQETQYF
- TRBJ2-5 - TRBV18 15 TGTGCCAGCTCACCTAACGGATGGGGGGCCGAGACCCAGTACTTC CASSPNGWGAETQYF
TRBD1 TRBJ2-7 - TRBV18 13 TGTGCCAGCTCCTGGCGGACAGGGACCGAGCAGTACTTC CASSWRTGTEQYF